These 10 T cell receptor beta chains originate from one sample sequenced in a study of T-cell reconstitution after alpha-beta-depleted transplantation in children. Preparation of the TCRbeta library used unique molecular identifiers. TCRdb reprocessed the PCR reads via MiXCR and lists one record per CDR3 protein. The data show around 76,000 distinct CDR3 sequences, 15% to 20% seen once. The sample here was PBMCs, mostly from graft donor cells, taken 360 days after TCRalphabeta/CD19-depleted stem cell transplant. The receptors shown here come from a male patient aged 2 to 10 who had a stem cell transplant for acute lymphoblastic leukemia, so the T cells may come from the graft donor.

Only a few counts were recorded for this clonotype. The chain is built from TRBV15 and TRBJ2-5; D may be TRBD1 or TRBD2 (6 bases each). From germline, CDR1 is LNHNV and CDR2 YYDKDF (reference sequence). V was pared by 2 bases and J by 3 bases, with 7 bases between. The CDR3 is made up of 13 amino acids. DNA for the CDR3: TGTGCCACCAGCAGAAGGGGGGAAGAGACCCAGTACTTC. It codes for CATSRRGEETQYF.

The J gene is TRBJ1-5, the V gene TRBV15, with D maybe TRBD1 (5 bases). The CDR3 loop spans 15 amino acids. Germline CDR1 and CDR2: LNHNV and YYDKDF (reference sequence). The V end was cut by 1 base, the J end by 2 bases, with 9 bases between. Here the CDR3 DNA reads TGTGCCACCAGCAGAGGTCCAGGGCGCAATCAGCCCCAGCATTTT. Its translation: CATSRGPGRNQPQHF.

The chain couples TRBV11-2 to TRBJ2-1; 8 nucleotides match TRBD2. Germline values: CDR1 SGHAT, CDR2 FQNNGV. V was pared by 7 bases and J by 9 bases, with 14 bases of the junction left unmatched. CDR3 length: 15 residues. The CDR3, as DNA: TGTGCCAGCACCCTAGCGGGCCCCCACCGACCTGAGCAGTTCTTC. This translates into CASTLAGPHRPEQFF.

The rearrangement joins TRBV5-1 to TRBJ1-6; TRBD1 matches at 7 bases. Germline V CDR1 and CDR2: SGHRS, YFSETQ. The length of the CDR3 is 14 residues. J gave up 6 bases and V 2 bases, and 2 bases lay outside the gene matches. CDR3 in DNA: TGCGCCAGCAGCTTTCCAGGGGGTAATTCACCCCTCCACTTT. Translating it yields CASSFPGGNSPLHF.

The chain has TRBV18 and TRBJ1-2; possible D gene TRBD1, 5 bases. The germline V and J ends were trimmed by 6 bases and 8 bases, with 13 bases remaining between them. This CDR3 spans 12 amino acids. Per the germline V gene, CDR1 is KGHSH and CDR2 is LQKENI. Here the CDR3 DNA reads TGTGCCAGCTCGGGGGATAAGGGAGGCTACACCTTC. This translates into CASSGDKGGYTF.

This clonotype was seen repeatedly, ten times or more. The CDR3 is CAIRGGVAAPGEAFF. In DNA form, the CDR3 reads TGTGCCATCAGGGGAGGGGTAGCGGCGCCGGGGGAAGCTTTCTTT. V is TRBV10-3 and J is TRBJ1-1; D perhaps matches TRBD1 (5 bases). The ends were cut back, 6 bases at V and 8 bases at J, with 22 bases in the middle. Per the germline V gene, CDR1 is ENHRY and CDR2 is SYGVKD. CDR3 length equals 15 residues.

V is TRBV20-1 and J is TRBJ2-7; D is ambiguous. CDR3 length: 14 residues. Trimming removed 0 bases at V and 0 bases at J, with 9 bases between. Germline CDR1 reads DFQATT; CDR2 reads SNEGSKA (reference sequence). For the CDR3, the DNA is TGCAGTGCTAGAGAGACCCCTTACTCCTACGAGCAGTACTTC. It translates to CSARETPYSYEQYF.

The rearrangement links TRBV20-1 to TRBJ2-3; D might be TRBD1 (6 bases). The CDR3 is made up of 14 amino acids. The V end lost 6 bases, the J end lost 1 base, and 14 bases lay between the germline ends. CDR1 is DFQATT and CDR2 is SNEGSKA in the germline V gene (reference sequence). CDR3 sequence reads: CSAGARLGTDTQYF. The DNA for the CDR3 is TGCAGTGCGGGGGCTAGGCTGGGCACAGATACGCAGTATTTT.

The CDR3 loop reads CASSALTLAGGHDTQYF. CDR3 sequence (DNA): TGTGCCAGCAGCGCGCTTACGTTAGCGGGAGGCCACGATACGCAGTATTTT. V usage is TRBV7-9 and J usage is TRBJ2-3; TRBD2 matches at 10 bases. This CDR3 contains 17 residues. The V gene end was trimmed by 5 bases and the J gene end by 6 bases; junction bases not matched to a gene: 14. Germline values: CDR1 SEHNR, CDR2 FQNEAQ (reference sequence).

This clonotype was seen a few times. The J gene is TRBJ1-1, the V gene TRBV12-3 or TRBV12-4; D call uncertain. With 7 bases removed from V and 0 bases from J, the gap between germline ends came to 9 bases. The CDR3 length is 13 residues. The CDR3 nucleotides read TGTGCCAGCACCATTTACCTGAACACTGAAGCTTTCTTT. Its protein is CASTIYLNTEAFF.